Following are 17 T cell receptor beta chains from one sample sequenced in a study of regulatory T cells in long-lasting Graves disease. Researchers made TCR beta libraries by using iRepertoire HTBI primers and running Arm-PCR on CDR3 regions. One entry per CDR3 protein results from TCRdb running MiXCR on the multiplex PCR reads. The repertoire holds more than 300,000 distinct CDR3 sequences, with roughly 15% as singletons. The time point: newly diagnosed GD, antithyroid drugs for less than 3 months. PBMC RNA served as the TCR library source. This sample comprised peripheral blood mononuclear cells (PBMCs), obtained at new diagnosis, from a patient treated with antithyroid drugs. These receptors were taken from a female donor with Graves disease.

This clonotype was found many times. V is TRBV15 and J is TRBJ2-7, with TRBD1 as a possible D gene (5 bases). CDR1 is LNHNV, CDR2 YYDKDF, per germline (reference sequence). The V end was cut by 0 bases, the J end by 4 bases, with 16 bases between. This CDR3 region has 16 residues. CDR3 sequence: CATSRDPSRALYEQYF. The CDR3 DNA is TGTGCCACCAGCAGAGATCCGTCCAGGGCATTATACGAGCAGTACTTC. Using reference TRBV15 and TRBJ2-7 for the parts outside the CDR3, the full variable domain is DAMVIQNPRYQVTQFGKPVTLSCSQTLNHNVMYWYQQKSSQAPKLLFHYYDKDFNNEADTPDNFQSRRPNTSFCFLDIRSPGLGDTAMYLCATSRDPSRALYEQYFGPGTRLTVT.

The chain uses TRBV11-2 and TRBJ2-7, with D perhaps given as TRBD1 or TRBD2 (5 bases each). The CDR3 has 15 residues. The V and J ends lost 1 base and 3 bases respectively, with 13 bases between them. Germline V gives CDR1 SGHAT, CDR2 FQNNGV. The CDR3 sequence is CASSLGWGPHYEQYF. The CDR3 DNA is TGTGCCAGCAGCTTAGGATGGGGACCCCACTACGAGCAGTACTTC.

This clonotype has ten or more counts. J is TRBJ2-2 and V is TRBV2; 10 bases agree with TRBD2. J was trimmed by 0 bases and V by 7 bases; bases with no gene match: 11. Germline CDR1 is SNHLY and CDR2 is FYNNEI. The CDR3 covers 18 residues. CDR3: CASTRRGAGGPNTGELFF. CDR3 sequence (DNA): TGTGCCAGCACTCGGAGAGGAGCGGGGGGGCCGAACACCGGGGAGCTGTTTTTT.

In this sample, this clonotype turned up a few times. The chain links TRBV5-1 to TRBJ2-5; D is unclear. The CDR3 covers 15 residues. The germline V gene has CDR1 SGHRS and CDR2 YFSETQ. V lost 2 bases and J lost 2, with 13 bases in between. In DNA form, the CDR3 reads TGCGCCAGCAGCTTTTCGGTCGGGCCACAAGAGACCCAGTACTTC. It yields the protein CASSFSVGPQETQYF.

This clonotype has a count of ten or more. The chain combines TRBV27 with TRBJ1-1; D is unclear. Deletions cut 6 bases from V and 9 bases from J, with 11 bases between. There are 11 residues in the CDR3. Germline V CDR1 and CDR2: MNHEY, SMNVEV (reference sequence). In nucleotides, the CDR3 is TGTGCCAGCAGGTCGGGGAGTAAAGCTTTCTTT. Protein: CASRSGSKAFF.

The sample holds a few counts of this clonotype. This sequence joins TRBV20-1 and TRBJ2-7; D is perhaps TRBD1 or TRBD2 (5 bases each). This CDR3 spans 12 amino acids. Germline V gene lookup returns CDR1 DFQATT and CDR2 SNEGSKA (reference sequence). V lost 3 bases to trimming and J lost 2 bases, with 8 bases between them. The CDR3 DNA is TGCAGTGCTAGCGGGGCAGCCTACGAGCAGTACTTC. Translation gives CSASGAAYEQYF.

This clonotype has at least ten counts. The chain couples TRBV27 to TRBJ1-2; no definite D call. Germline CDR1 MNHEY, CDR2 SMNVEV (reference sequence). Trimming cost V 6 bases and J 5 bases, with 10 bases left between them. The CDR3 is made up of 12 amino acids. CDR3 DNA: TGTGCCAGCAGCCACCAGAATTATGGCTACACCTTC. Its protein is CASSHQNYGYTF.

As for this clonotype: At one end, the junction sequence differs from germline, possibly due to a read error. The chain carries TRBV11-2 and TRBJ1-1; D is unresolved. The germline CDR1 and CDR2 sequences are SGHAT and FQNNGV. The CDR3 length is 13 residues. The CDR3 DNA reads TGCGCCAGCAGCCAAGATTCGGAGACTGAAGCTTTCTTT. It codes for CASSQDSETEAFF.

This clonotype has a count of ten or more. The V gene is TRBV6-9, the J gene TRBJ1-2; D uncertain. Trimming pared 3 bases from V and 2 bases from J, leaving 7 bases between. The germline V gene has CDR1 MNHGY and CDR2 SVAAGI. The length of the CDR3 is 13 residues. CDR3 protein: CASSYQENYGYTF. CDR3 coding DNA: TGTGCCAGCAGTTACCAGGAGAACTATGGCTACACCTTC.

The chain combines TRBV18 with TRBJ2-2; perhaps TRBD2 as D (5 bases). Trimming took 1 base from V and 3 from J, leaving 15 bases between them. The CDR3 is 17 residues long. Per germline, CDR1 KGHSH and CDR2 LQKENI. The DNA for the CDR3 is TGTGCCAGCTCACCACGCCCCAGTGAGGGTTACACCGGGGAGCTGTTTTTT. Translating it yields CASSPRPSEGYTGELFF.

This clonotype was counted ten times or more. The chain combines TRBV2 with TRBJ2-3; possible D gene TRBD2, 7 bases. The germline V and J ends were trimmed by 0 bases and 5 bases, with 15 bases remaining between them. The CDR3 contains 16 residues. Germline CDR1 SNHLY, CDR2 FYNNEI. The DNA for the CDR3 is TGTGCCAGCAGTGAAGCTGGAACAGGGAGGGTAGATACGCAGTATTTT. It encodes CASSEAGTGRVDTQYF.

This clonotype was detected many times. The rearrangement joins TRBV7-9 to TRBJ1-1; no clear D gene. Germline V gene sequence: CDR1 SEHNR, CDR2 FQNEAQ (reference sequence). The CDR3 totals 17 residues. The ends were cut back, 6 bases at V and 0 bases at J, with 20 bases in the middle. The DNA of the CDR3 is TGTGCCAGCAGATCCCCGGCCTGGACCCCTATGAACACTGAAGCTTTCTTT. Encoded protein: CASRSPAWTPMNTEAFF.

This clonotype was observed at least ten times. The CDR3 sequence: CASSFFPGPLLNQPQHF. CDR3 nucleotide sequence: TGCGCCAGCAGCTTTTTTCCGGGACCGCTCTTAAATCAGCCCCAGCATTTT. V usage is TRBV5-1 and J usage is TRBJ1-5; D is possibly TRBD1 (5 bases). Germline CDR1 and CDR2: SGHRS and YFSETQ. CDR3 length equals 17 residues. Trimming cost V 2 bases and J 4 bases, with 19 bases left between them.

The chain recombines TRBV4-3 with TRBJ1-4, with D hard to call. This CDR3 comprises 17 residues. V was shortened by 0 bases and J by 5 bases, with 16 bases between the two germline ends. Germline lookup yields CDR1 LGHNA and CDR2 YSLEER. CDR3 residues: CASSQERMGVANEKLFF. Here the CDR3 DNA reads TGCGCCAGCAGCCAAGAACGAATGGGAGTCGCCAATGAAAAACTGTTTTTT.

V usage is TRBV6-5 and J usage is TRBJ2-2; D remains ambiguous. Germline V gene sequence: CDR1 MNHEY, CDR2 SVGAGI. V was clipped by 1 base and J by 1 base, with 7 bases between them. The CDR3 loop spans 15 amino acids. The CDR3 protein is CASSYLELNTGELFF. For the CDR3, the DNA is TGTGCCAGCAGTTACTTGGAACTGAACACCGGGGAGCTGTTTTTT.

The V gene is TRBV7-9, the J gene TRBJ1-1; D remains ambiguous. With 3 bases removed from V and 0 bases from J, the gap between germline ends came to 11 bases. Germline lookup yields CDR1 SEHNR and CDR2 FQNEAQ (reference sequence). The CDR3 is 15 amino acids. This chain's CDR3 is CASSFIFKLNTEAFF. CDR3 DNA sequence: TGTGCCAGCAGCTTTATCTTCAAGCTGAACACTGAAGCTTTCTTT.

The CDR3 loop is CASSFTRGAGNTIYF. For the CDR3, the DNA is TGTGCCAGCAGCTTTACCAGGGGAGCTGGAAACACCATATATTTT. This sequence joins TRBV7-9 and TRBJ1-3; possibly TRBD1 for D (6 bases). The V gene's germline CDR1 is SEHNR and CDR2 FQNEAQ (reference sequence). V was pared by 3 bases and J by 2 bases, with 11 bases between. The CDR3 consists of 15 residues.